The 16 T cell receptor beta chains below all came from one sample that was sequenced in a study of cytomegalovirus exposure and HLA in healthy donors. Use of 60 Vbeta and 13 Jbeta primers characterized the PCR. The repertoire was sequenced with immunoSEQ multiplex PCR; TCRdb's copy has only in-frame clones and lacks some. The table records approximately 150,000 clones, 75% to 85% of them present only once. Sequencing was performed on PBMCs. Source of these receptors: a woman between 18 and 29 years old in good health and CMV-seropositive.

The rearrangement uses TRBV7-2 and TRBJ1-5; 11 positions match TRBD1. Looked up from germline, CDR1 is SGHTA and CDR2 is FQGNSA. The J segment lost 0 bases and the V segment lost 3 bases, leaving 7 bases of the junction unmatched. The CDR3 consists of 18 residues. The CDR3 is CASSFFGTGGYSNQPQHF. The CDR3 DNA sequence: TGTGCCAGCAGCTTCTTCGGGACAGGGGGTTATAGCAATCAGCCCCAGCATTTT.

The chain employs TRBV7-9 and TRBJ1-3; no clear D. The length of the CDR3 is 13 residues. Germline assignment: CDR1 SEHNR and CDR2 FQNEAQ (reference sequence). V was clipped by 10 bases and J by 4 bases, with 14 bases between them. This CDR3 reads CAIFLLGGNTIYF. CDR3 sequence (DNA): TGTGCCATCTTCCTGCTGGGCGGAAACACCATATATTTT. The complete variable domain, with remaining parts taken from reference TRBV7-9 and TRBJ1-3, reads DTGVSQNPRHKITKRGQNVTFRCDPISEHNRLYWYRQTLGQGPEFLTYFQNEAQLEKSRLLSDRFSAERPKGSFSTLEIQRTEQGDSAMYLCAIFLLGGNTIYFGEGSWLTVV.

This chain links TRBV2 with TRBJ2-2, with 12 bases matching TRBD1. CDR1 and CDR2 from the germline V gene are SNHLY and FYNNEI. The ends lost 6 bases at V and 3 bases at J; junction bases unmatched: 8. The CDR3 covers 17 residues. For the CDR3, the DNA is TGTGCCAGCAGGCCGGGACAGGGGGCGGGCGACACCGGGGAGCTGTTTTTT. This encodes CASRPGQGAGDTGELFF.

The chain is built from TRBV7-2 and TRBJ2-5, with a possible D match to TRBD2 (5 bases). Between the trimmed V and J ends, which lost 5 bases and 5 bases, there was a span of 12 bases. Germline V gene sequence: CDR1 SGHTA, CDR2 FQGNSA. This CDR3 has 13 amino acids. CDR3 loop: CASSPRGAETQYF. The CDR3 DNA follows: TGTGCCAGCAGCCCTCGGGGAGCTGAGACCCAGTACTTC.

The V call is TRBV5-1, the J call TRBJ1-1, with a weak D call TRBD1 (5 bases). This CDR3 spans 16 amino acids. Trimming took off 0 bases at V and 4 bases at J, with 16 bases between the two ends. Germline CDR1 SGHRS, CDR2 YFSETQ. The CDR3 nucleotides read TGCGCCAGCAGCTTGGGCCTGGGAGGGGTGAGCACTGAAGCTTTCTTT. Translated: CASSLGLGGVSTEAFF.

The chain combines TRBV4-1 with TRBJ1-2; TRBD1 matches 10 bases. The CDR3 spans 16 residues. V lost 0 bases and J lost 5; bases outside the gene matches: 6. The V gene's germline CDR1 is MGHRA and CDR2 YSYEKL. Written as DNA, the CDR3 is TGCGCCAGCAGCCAAGAGGTCCGGGACAGGGGTTATGGCTACACCTTC. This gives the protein CASSQEVRDRGYGYTF.

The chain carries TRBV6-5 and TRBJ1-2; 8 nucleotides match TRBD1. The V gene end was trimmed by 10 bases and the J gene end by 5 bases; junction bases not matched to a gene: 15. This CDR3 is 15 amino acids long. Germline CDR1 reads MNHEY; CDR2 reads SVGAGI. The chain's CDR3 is CATADQGAAEYGYTF. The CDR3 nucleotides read TGTGCCACCGCGGATCAGGGGGCCGCTGAATATGGCTACACCTTC.

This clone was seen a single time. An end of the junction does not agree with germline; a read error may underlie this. CDR3 nucleotide sequence: TGTGCCAGCAGTGAAGCAGCCATCCTGGGCCTCTTC. Its translation is CASSEAAILGLF. This chain connects TRBV2 to TRBJ2-7, with no clear D. Germline CDR1 is SNHLY and CDR2 is FYNNEI. The CDR3 contains 12 residues.

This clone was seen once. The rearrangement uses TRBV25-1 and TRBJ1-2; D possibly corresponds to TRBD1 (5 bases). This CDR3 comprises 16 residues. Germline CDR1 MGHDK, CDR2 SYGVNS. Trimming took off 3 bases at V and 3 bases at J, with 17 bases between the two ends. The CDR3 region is CASSDLGVGNDYGYTF. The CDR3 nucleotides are TGTGCCAGCAGTGACTTAGGGGTGGGGAACGACTATGGCTACACCTTC.

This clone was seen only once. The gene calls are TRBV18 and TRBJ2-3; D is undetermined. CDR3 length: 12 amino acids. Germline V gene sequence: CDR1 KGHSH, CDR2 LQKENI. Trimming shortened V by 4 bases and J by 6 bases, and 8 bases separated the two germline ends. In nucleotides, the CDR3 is TGTGCCAGCTCACAAGAACAGGATACGCAGTATTTT. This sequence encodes CASSQEQDTQYF.

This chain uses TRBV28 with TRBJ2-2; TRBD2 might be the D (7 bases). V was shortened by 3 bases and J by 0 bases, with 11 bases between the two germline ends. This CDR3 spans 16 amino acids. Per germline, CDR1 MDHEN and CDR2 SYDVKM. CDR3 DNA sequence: TGTGCCAGCAGTTTGGGGAGGGGGGCGAACACCGGGGAGCTGTTTTTT. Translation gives CASSLGRGANTGELFF.

In nucleotides, the CDR3 is TGTGCCAGCAGCGTGGGGCCAGGAGGAAACACCATATATTTT. This sequence encodes CASSVGPGGNTIYF. The rearrangement joins TRBV9 to TRBJ1-3, with D perhaps matching TRBD1 (5 bases). This CDR3 is built from 14 residues. Deletions cut 2 bases from V and 4 bases from J, with 10 bases between. Looked up from germline, CDR1 is SGDLS and CDR2 is YYNGEE.

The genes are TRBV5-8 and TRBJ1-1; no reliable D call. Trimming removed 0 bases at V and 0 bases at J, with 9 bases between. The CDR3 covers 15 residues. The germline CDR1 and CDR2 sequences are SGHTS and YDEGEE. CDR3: CASSLVANMNTEAFF. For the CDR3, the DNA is TGTGCCAGCAGCTTGGTAGCAAACATGAACACTGAAGCTTTCTTT.

The CDR3 DNA sequence: TGCGCCAGCAGCCAAAGCCCAGGGGGCGGGGGCACTGAAGCTTTCTTT. It encodes CASSQSPGGGGTEAFF. J is TRBJ1-1 and V is TRBV4-1, with TRBD1 matching 8 bases. Germline CDR1 MGHRA, CDR2 YSYEKL. Losses at the gene ends were 2 bases for V and 4 bases for J; bases not matched to a gene: 9. The CDR3 has 16 amino acids.

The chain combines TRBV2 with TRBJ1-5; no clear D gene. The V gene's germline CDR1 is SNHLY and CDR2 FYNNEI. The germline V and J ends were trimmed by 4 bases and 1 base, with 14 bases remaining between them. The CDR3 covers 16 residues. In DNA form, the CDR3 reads TGTGCCAGCAGTGCTAAACCGGGAAGGAGCAATCAGCCCCAGCATTTT. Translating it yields CASSAKPGRSNQPQHF.

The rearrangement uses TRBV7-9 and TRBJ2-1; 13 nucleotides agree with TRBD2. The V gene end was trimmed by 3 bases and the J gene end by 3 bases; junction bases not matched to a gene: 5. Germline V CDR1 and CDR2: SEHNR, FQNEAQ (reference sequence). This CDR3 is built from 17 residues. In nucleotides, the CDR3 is TGTGCCAGCAGCTTTAAACTAGCGGGGGGGCACTACAATGAGCAGTTCTTC. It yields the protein CASSFKLAGGHYNEQFF.